Each of the 27 T cell receptor beta chains below was sequenced from the same sample in a study of shared clonotypes between healthy human individuals. The naive CD8 fraction comprised CD45RO-negative cells positively selected for CCR7 and excluded terminally differentiated effector memory CD45RA+ cells. Sequencing used immunoSEQ multiplex PCR; TCRdb keeps in-frame clones, though not all of them. The data contain about 2.2 million clones, 93% of them seen just once; the ten biggest clones take up less than 2%. What was sequenced was naive CD8+ T cells from PBMCs. The receptor set was obtained from a man between 18 and 35 years old in good health. Some clones in this sample may be carry-over from other donors' samples.

CDR3 amino acids: CASSLGGIGEKLFF. CDR3 bases: TGTGCCAGCAGCTTGGGAGGGATCGGGGAAAAACTGTTTTTT. The rearrangement links TRBV5-6 to TRBJ1-4; no clear D. The germline V gene has CDR1 SGHDT and CDR2 YYEEEE. The CDR3 spans 14 residues. V was clipped by 0 bases and J by 8 bases, with 11 bases between them.

This clone was seen just once. The chain is built from TRBV6-5 and TRBJ1-2; the D is unclear. V lost 2 bases, J lost 3 bases, and 13 bases lay in between. The germline V gene has CDR1 MNHEY and CDR2 SVGAGI. CDR3 length: 15 residues. In nucleotides, the CDR3 is TGTGCCAGCAGTTACAGCGATGACATCGACTATGGCTACACCTTC. It is translated as CASSYSDDIDYGYTF.

J is TRBJ2-2 and V is TRBV7-9, with D possibly being TRBD2 (5 bases). Germline CDR1 and CDR2: SEHNR and FQNEAQ (reference sequence). This CDR3 comprises 16 residues. The V and J ends lost 5 bases and 8 bases respectively, with 21 bases between them. CDR3 in DNA: TGTGCCAGCAGCACCCCTCAAGGTGGAGGTCCAGGGGAGCTGTTTTTT. This sequence encodes CASSTPQGGGPGELFF.

The chain is built from TRBV7-9 and TRBJ2-7; D perhaps matches TRBD2 (6 bases). This CDR3 comprises 14 residues. Germline CDR1 and CDR2: SEHNR and FQNEAQ (reference sequence). V gave up 5 bases and J gave up 7 bases, with 18 bases separating them. CDR3 sequence: CASSLESWRAEQYF. The CDR3 nucleotides are TGTGCCAGCAGCCTTGAAAGCTGGAGGGCGGAGCAGTACTTC.

This chain links TRBV7-9 with TRBJ2-2; D remains ambiguous. Germline loops: CDR1 SEHNR, CDR2 FQNEAQ (reference sequence). V lost 5 bases and J 5 bases, leaving 9 bases between the germline ends. This CDR3 is 13 amino acids long. CDR3 residues: CASSPIPTGELFF. For the CDR3, the DNA is TGTGCCAGCAGCCCCATCCCTACCGGGGAGCTGTTTTTT.

The chain carries TRBV7-2 and TRBJ1-3; unclear D gene. The CDR3 runs to 14 residues. CDR1 is SGHTA and CDR2 is FQGNSA in the germline V gene. The V end was cut by 1 base, the J end by 0 bases, with 4 bases between. CDR3 in DNA: TGTGCCAGCAGCTTAGATATCTCTGGAAACACCATATATTTT. Translating gives CASSLDISGNTIYF.

For this clone: The identical CDR3 is also encoded by other nucleotide sequences in the sample. The gene calls are TRBV27 and TRBJ2-7; 12 bases are shared with TRBD2. The length of the CDR3 is 15 residues. CDR1 and CDR2 (germline): MNHEY, SMNVEV (reference sequence). Trimming at V came to 2 bases and at J to 4 bases, leaving 3 bases not matched to a gene. The CDR3 DNA reads TGTGCCAGCAGTTTAGGACTAGCGGGACCTTACGAGCAGTACTTC. This sequence encodes CASSLGLAGPYEQYF.

The rearrangement joins TRBV28 to TRBJ1-3, with unresolved D. V was clipped by 4 bases and J by 1 base, with 11 bases between them. The CDR3 is made up of 15 amino acids. Germline CDR1 is MDHEN and CDR2 is SYDVKM. CDR3 in DNA: TGTGCCAGCAGTTGGGTTGGGCCATCTGGAAACACCATATATTTT. Its translation: CASSWVGPSGNTIYF.

The genes are TRBV11-2 and TRBJ1-2; D gene ambiguous. V lost 0 bases and J lost 2, with 4 bases in between. Per germline, CDR1 SGHAT and CDR2 FQNNGV. The CDR3 sequence is 13 residues long. The DNA for the CDR3 is TGTGCCAGCAGCTTAGATGGGAACTATGGCTACACCTTC. Its translation: CASSLDGNYGYTF.

This chain links TRBV10-3 with TRBJ2-2; the match to TRBD1 covers 9 bases. CDR1 ENHRY and CDR2 SYGVKD come from the germline V gene. With V trimmed by 10 bases and J by 7 bases, 13 bases remained unmatched. CDR3 length: 15 amino acids. The CDR3: CANSLTGGFNGELFF. The CDR3 coding sequence is TGTGCCAACAGCCTAACAGGGGGCTTCAACGGGGAGCTGTTTTTT.

As regards this clone: The sample has other DNA sequences that encode this CDR3 too. The chain links TRBV9 to TRBJ2-3, with 8 bases that match TRBD2. There are 14 residues in the CDR3. J was trimmed by 3 bases and V by 4 bases; bases with no gene match: 4. From germline, CDR1 is SGDLS and CDR2 YYNGEE. This CDR3 is CASSQSGSTDTQYF. CDR3 in DNA: TGTGCCAGCAGCCAGAGCGGGAGTACAGATACGCAGTATTTT.

The J gene is TRBJ1-1, the V gene TRBV7-2; 11 bases align to TRBD1. Germline-derived CDR1 and CDR2 are SGHTA and FQGNSA. Trimming at V came to 5 bases and at J to 1 base, leaving 6 bases not matched to a gene. The CDR3 is 16 residues long. The CDR3 DNA reads as TGTGCCAGCAGCCCCCCCGGACAGGGGGCGAACACTGAAGCTTTCTTT. Its protein is CASSPPGQGANTEAFF.

This chain uses TRBV13 with TRBJ2-1; TRBD2 aligns across 13 bases. J gave up 9 bases and V 5 bases, and 4 bases lay outside the gene matches. This CDR3 has 14 amino acids. In germline, CDR1 is PRHDT, CDR2 FYEKMQ (reference sequence). Here the CDR3 reads CASSGRTSGSEQFF. CDR3 sequence (DNA): TGTGCCAGCAGCGGTCGGACTAGCGGGAGTGAGCAGTTCTTC. The full variable domain, completed using reference TRBV13 and TRBJ2-1, is AAGVIQSPRHLIKEKRETATLKCYPIPRHDTVYWYQQGPGQDPQFLISFYEKMQSDKGSIPDRFSAQQFSDYHSELNMSSLELGDSALYFCASSGRTSGSEQFFGPGTRLTVL.

The chain employs TRBV9 and TRBJ2-7; the D is unclear. From germline, CDR1 is SGDLS and CDR2 YYNGEE. Trimming took 4 bases from V and 1 from J, leaving 12 bases between them. This CDR3 is 14 amino acids long. The CDR3 DNA reads TGTGCCAGCAGCACCCGGGCAGAATCCTACGAGCAGTACTTC. Protein: CASSTRAESYEQYF. The full variable domain, with the rest looked up from reference TRBV9 and TRBJ2-7, is DSGVTQTPKHLITATGQRVTLRCSPRSGDLSVYWYQQSLDQGLQFLIQYYNGEERAKGNILERFSAQQFPDLHSELNLSSLELGDSALYFCASSTRAESYEQYFGPGTRLTVT.

The rearrangement links TRBV28 to TRBJ2-7, with D possibly being TRBD1 or TRBD2 (5 bases each). Trimming left V 3 bases short and J 1 base short, with 13 bases between. The CDR3 runs to 15 residues. The germline V gene encodes CDR1 MDHEN and CDR2 SYDVKM. The CDR3 region is CASSFSPGPSYEQYF. The CDR3 DNA reads TGTGCCAGCAGTTTTTCCCCGGGACCGTCCTACGAGCAGTACTTC.

J is TRBJ2-7 and V is TRBV28; 10 bases align to TRBD2. Germline V gives CDR1 MDHEN, CDR2 SYDVKM. V gave up 2 bases and J gave up 7 bases; unmatched junction bases: 11. The CDR3 extends over 16 amino acids. CDR3 amino acids: CASSLSSGRALWEQYF. Here the CDR3 DNA reads TGTGCCAGCAGTTTAAGCAGCGGGAGGGCCCTTTGGGAGCAGTACTTC.

This chain links TRBV5-1 with TRBJ1-1, with 7 positions matching TRBD1. The CDR3 is made up of 15 amino acids. J gave up 3 bases and V 0 bases, and 5 bases lay outside the gene matches. Germline lookup yields CDR1 SGHRS and CDR2 YFSETQ. The CDR3 DNA reads as TGCGCCAGCAGCTTGGTTTGGCAGGGGGACACTGAAGCTTTCTTT. This gives the protein CASSLVWQGDTEAFF. The whole variable domain, remainder taken from reference TRBV5-1 and TRBJ1-1, is KAGVTQTPRYLIKTRGQQVTLSCSPISGHRSVSWYQQTPGQGLQFLFEYFSETQRNKGNFPGRFSGRQFSNSRSEMNVSTLELGDSALYLCASSLVWQGDTEAFFGQGTRLTVV.

V is TRBV18 and J is TRBJ2-3; 8 bases are a match to TRBD1. The CDR3 has 15 residues. Germline V CDR1 and CDR2: KGHSH, LQKENI. With 3 bases clipped from V and 2 bases from J, the junction kept 4 bases outside the gene matches. CDR3 residues: CASSPPGQATDTQYF. The CDR3 DNA reads as TGTGCCAGCTCACCCCCGGGACAGGCCACAGATACGCAGTATTTT.

CDR3 amino acids: CAWFGGSTDTQYF. In DNA form, the CDR3 reads TGTGCCTGGTTTGGCGGAAGCACAGATACGCAGTATTTT. The chain joins TRBV30 to TRBJ2-3; no firm D call. V was clipped by 5 bases and J by 0 bases, with 9 bases between them. The CDR3 spans 13 residues. CDR1 and CDR2 (germline): GTSNPN, SVGIG (reference sequence). Full variable domain (rest looked up from reference TRBV30 and TRBJ2-3): SQTIHQWPATLVQPVGSPLSLECTVEGTSNPNLYWYRQAAGRGLQLLFYSVGIGQISSEVPQNLSASRPQDRQFILSSKKLLLSDSGFYLCAWFGGSTDTQYFGPGTRLTVL.

The table lists this clone with a count of one. The gene calls are TRBV6-4 and TRBJ2-3; D may be TRBD2 (6 bases). From germline, CDR1 is MRHNA and CDR2 SNTAGT. The ends were cut back, 1 base at V and 0 bases at J, with 8 bases in the middle. This CDR3 comprises 15 residues. The chain's CDR3 is CASSDWSGSTDTQYF. The CDR3 bases are TGTGCCAGCAGTGACTGGAGCGGGAGCACAGATACGCAGTATTTT.

The V call is TRBV30, the J call TRBJ1-3, with TRBD1 identical over 7 bases. The CDR3 runs 15 residues. Germline CDR1 and CDR2: GTSNPN and SVGIG (reference sequence). After removal of 2 bases from V and 4 bases from J, the junction contained 8 bases not matched to a gene. This CDR3 reads CAWSRVRTGGNTIYF. The CDR3 nucleotides read TGTGCCTGGAGTAGGGTCAGGACAGGCGGAAACACCATATATTTT.

The J gene is TRBJ2-5, the V gene TRBV28, with D tentatively TRBD1 (7 bases). CDR3 size: 14 residues. Germline CDR1 is MDHEN and CDR2 is SYDVKM. V lost 1 base and J 4 bases, leaving 10 bases between the germline ends. CDR3 sequence (DNA): TGTGCCAGCAGTTTATTCCAGGGGGGAGAGACCCAGTACTTC. Protein sequence: CASSLFQGGETQYF. The whole variable domain, remainder taken from reference TRBV28 and TRBJ2-5, is DVKVTQSSRYLVKRTGEKVFLECVQDMDHENMFWYRQDPGLGLRLIYFSYDVKMKEKGDIPEGYSVSREKKERFSLILESASTNQTSMYLCASSLFQGGETQYFGPGTRLLVL.

The chain recombines TRBV7-9 with TRBJ1-3; 8 positions agree with TRBD1. Germline V gene data show CDR1 as SEHNR and CDR2 as FQNEAQ (reference sequence). The CDR3 contains 19 residues. V shed 0 bases, J shed 0 bases, and the junction held 10 bases outside the gene matches. CDR3 nucleotides: TGTGCCAGCAGCTTAGCGACCTGGACAGGGAAAAGCTCTGGAAACACCATATATTTT. Its protein product is CASSLATWTGKSSGNTIYF.

The chain has TRBV6-6 and TRBJ2-7; the match to TRBD2 covers 7 bases. V shed 10 bases and J 3 bases; nucleotides not matched to a gene: 12. Germline loops: CDR1 MNHNY, CDR2 SVGAGI (reference sequence). CDR3 length: 14 residues. The CDR3 DNA reads TGTGCCACCAACCTGCGGGAGAGGTTCTACGAGCAGTACTTC. Translating gives CATNLRERFYEQYF.

The chain joins TRBV28 to TRBJ1-5; no reliable D call. Germline CDR1 reads MDHEN; CDR2 reads SYDVKM. CDR3 size: 16 residues. Trimming took off 3 bases at V and 1 base at J, with 13 bases between the two ends. CDR3 loop: CASSFNPSVSNQPQHF. The CDR3 coding sequence is TGTGCCAGCAGTTTCAATCCTTCAGTGAGCAATCAGCCCCAGCATTTT.

The chain is built from TRBV30 and TRBJ1-2; possibly TRBD1 for D (6 bases). Germline values: CDR1 GTSNPN, CDR2 SVGIG (reference sequence). The CDR3 loop spans 11 amino acids. Trimming stripped 5 bases from V and 5 bases from J, with 9 bases between. The CDR3 DNA reads TGTGCCTGGGACAGGCTTTATGGCTACACCTTC. It specifies CAWDRLYGYTF.

The chain employs TRBV19 and TRBJ2-1; D tentatively reads TRBD1 or TRBD2 (5 bases each). From germline, CDR1 is LNHDA and CDR2 SQIVND (reference sequence). The CDR3 has 15 amino acids. V dropped 6 bases and J dropped 3 bases, with 15 bases sitting between them. DNA for the CDR3: TGTGCCAGTAGCGGAGAGGGACGGAACTACAATGAGCAGTTCTTC. The encoded protein is CASSGEGRNYNEQFF.